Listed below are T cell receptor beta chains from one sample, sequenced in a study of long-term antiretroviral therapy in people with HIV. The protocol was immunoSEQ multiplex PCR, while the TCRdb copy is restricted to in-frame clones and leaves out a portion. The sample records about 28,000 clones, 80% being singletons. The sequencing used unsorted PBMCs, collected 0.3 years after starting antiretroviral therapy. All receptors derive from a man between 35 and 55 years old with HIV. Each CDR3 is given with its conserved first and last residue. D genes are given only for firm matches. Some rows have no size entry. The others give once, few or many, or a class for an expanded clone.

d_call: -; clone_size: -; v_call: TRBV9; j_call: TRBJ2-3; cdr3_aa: CASSVGGGSPDTQYF; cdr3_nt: TGTGCCAGCAGCGTAGGAGGAGGGAGTCCAGATACGCAGTATTTT
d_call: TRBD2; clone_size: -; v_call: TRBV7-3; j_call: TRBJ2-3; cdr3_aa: CASSQGLVRTDTQYF; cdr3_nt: TGTGCCAGCAGCCAAGGACTAGTTCGCACAGATACGCAGTATTTT
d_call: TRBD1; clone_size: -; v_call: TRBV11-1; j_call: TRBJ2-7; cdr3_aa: CASSLSSTGVFYEQYF; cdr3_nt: TGTGCCAGCAGCTTATCTTCTACAGGGGTCTTCTACGAGCAGTACTTC
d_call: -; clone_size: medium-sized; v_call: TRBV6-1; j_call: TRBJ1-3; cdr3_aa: CASSDGVSGNTIYF; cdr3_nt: TGTGCCAGCAGTGACGGGGTTTCTGGAAACACCATATATTTT
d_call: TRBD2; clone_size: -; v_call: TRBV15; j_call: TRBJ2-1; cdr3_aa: CATSRDPGLGGEQFF; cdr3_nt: TGTGCCACCAGCAGAGACCCGGGACTAGGAGGTGAGCAGTTCTTC
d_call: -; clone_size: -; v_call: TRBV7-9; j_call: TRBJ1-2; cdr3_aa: CASSLGGIYGYTF; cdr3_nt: TGTGCCAGCAGCTTAGGAGGGATCTATGGCTACACCTTC
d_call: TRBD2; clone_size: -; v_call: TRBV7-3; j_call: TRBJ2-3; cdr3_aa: CASSLEWGGGETDTQYF; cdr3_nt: TGTGCCAGCAGCTTAGAATGGGGCGGGGGAGAAACAGATACGCAGTATTTT
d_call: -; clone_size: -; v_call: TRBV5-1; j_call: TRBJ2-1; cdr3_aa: CASSLGQGGPEQFF; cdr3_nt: TGCGCCAGCAGCTTGGGTCAGGGGGGACCCGAGCAGTTCTTC
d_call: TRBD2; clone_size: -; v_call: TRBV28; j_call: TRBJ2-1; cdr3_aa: CASRWGGTSYNEQFF; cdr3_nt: TGTGCCAGCAGATGGGGGGGGACTAGCTACAATGAGCAGTTCTTC
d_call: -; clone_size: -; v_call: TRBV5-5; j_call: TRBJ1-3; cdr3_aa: CASSLGGFSGNTIYF; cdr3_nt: TGTGCCAGCAGCTTGGGGGGGTTCTCTGGAAACACCATATATTTT
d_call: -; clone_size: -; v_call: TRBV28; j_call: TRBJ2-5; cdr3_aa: CASSFIGVQVTQYF; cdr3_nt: TGTGCCAGCAGTTTTATAGGGGTTCAGGTGACCCAGTACTTC
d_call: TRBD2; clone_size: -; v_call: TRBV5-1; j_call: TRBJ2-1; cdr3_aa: CASSGIGSGGDEQFF; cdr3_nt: TGCGCCAGCAGCGGTATCGGTAGCGGGGGGGATGAGCAGTTCTTC
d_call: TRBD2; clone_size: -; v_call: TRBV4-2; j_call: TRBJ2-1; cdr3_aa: CASSQGTSGANEQFF; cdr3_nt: TGTGCCAGCAGCCAAGGGACTAGCGGGGCCAATGAGCAGTTCTTC
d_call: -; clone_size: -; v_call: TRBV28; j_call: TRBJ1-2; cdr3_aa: CASSLPGDNWGYTF; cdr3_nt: TGTGCCAGCAGCTTACCCGGGGATAATTGGGGCTACACCTTC
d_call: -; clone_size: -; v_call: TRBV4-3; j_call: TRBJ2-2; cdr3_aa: CASSQSAGELFF; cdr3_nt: TGCGCCAGCAGCCAAAGTGCCGGGGAGCTGTTTTTT
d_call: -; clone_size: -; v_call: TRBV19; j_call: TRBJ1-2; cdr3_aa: CASSVLQGSHGYTF; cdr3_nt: TGTGCCAGTAGTGTCCTACAGGGCTCCCATGGCTACACCTTC
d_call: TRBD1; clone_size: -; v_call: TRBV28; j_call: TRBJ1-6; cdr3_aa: CASSLRDSYSPLHF; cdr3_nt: TGTGCCAGCAGTCTCCGGGACAGTTATTCACCCCTCCACTTT
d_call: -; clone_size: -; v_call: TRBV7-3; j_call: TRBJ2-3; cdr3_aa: CASSSSSGTDTQYF; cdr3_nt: TGTGCCAGCAGCTCAAGTAGCGGCACAGATACGCAGTATTTT
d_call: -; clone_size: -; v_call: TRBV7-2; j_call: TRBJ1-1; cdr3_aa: CASSFLAGFMNTEAFF; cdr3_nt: TGTGCCAGCAGCTTCTTGGCAGGATTCATGAACACTGAAGCTTTCTTT